The clone carrying this T cell receptor beta chain showed up many times. The data stem from a study of T-cell memory formation after mild COVID-19. Germline V lookup: CDR1 SGHTA, CDR2 FQGNSA. V was shortened by 2 bases and J by 0 bases, with 4 bases between the two germline ends. The CDR3 has 13 residues. TCRdb used MiXCR to reprocess the 5' RACE reads, holding one entry per CDR3 protein. The data hold fewer than 350,000 distinct CDR3 sequences, with 7.5% to 9.5% observed a single time. This TCR was recovered from a man aged 18 to 29 who had mild COVID-19 (a few samples of this study predate the infection). Cell type and time point are not known. The V and J genes are TRBV7-2 and TRBJ2-5; D gene ambiguous. The sample was PBMCs or a T cell subset sorted from them (not recorded which). Written as DNA, the CDR3 is TGTGCCAGCAGCTTACAGTACCAAGAGACCCAGTACTTC. It is translated as CASSLQYQETQYF.